A selection of T cell receptor beta chains follows, all from one sample in a study of beta chain features in type 1 diabetes. TCRdb's table, derived via immunoSEQ multiplex PCR, lists solely in-frame clones and lacks some. The table shows about 160,000 clones, with 10% occurring only once. Sequenced: central memory CD4+ T cells from blood. These receptors came from a man between 25 and 39 years old with type 1 diabetes. Both conserved end residues are part of each CDR3. D genes are given only for firm matches. The size of a clone is reported for some rows only, either as once, few or many, or as a class for expanded clones.

TRBJ2-1	14	-	few	TRBV7-3	CASSLRDYSSEQFF	TGTGCCAGCAGCCTACGAGACTATTCCTCCGAGCAGTTCTTC
TRBJ1-5	11	-	few	TRBV20-1	CSARDGSAQHF	TGCAGTGCTAGAGACGGTTCGGCCCAGCATTTT
TRBJ1-1	15	-	few	TRBV7-6	CASSLAGRLNTEAFF	TGTGCCAGCAGCTTAGCAGGCAGGCTGAACACTGAAGCTTTCTTT
TRBJ2-7	14	TRBD2	few	TRBV7-2	CASSLGGSGNEQYF	TGTGCCAGCAGCTTAGGCGGGAGTGGGAACGAGCAGTACTTC
TRBJ1-1	15	TRBD1	few	TRBV5-6	CASSPAGQGYDEAFF	TGTGCCAGCAGCCCGGCGGGACAGGGGTATGATGAAGCTTTCTTT
TRBJ2-5	13	-	-	TRBV7-2	CASRFAGEETQYF	TGTGCCAGCAGATTTGCGGGTGAAGAGACCCAGTACTTC
TRBJ2-3	17	TRBD2	-	TRBV7-2	CASSLDMAAGGSDTQYF	TGTGCCAGCAGCTTAGACATGGCAGCGGGAGGTTCGGATACGCAGTATTTT
TRBJ2-3	18	TRBD2	-	TRBV28	CASSLPGGSGRAPDTQYF	TGTGCCAGCAGTTTACCCGGGGGTAGCGGGAGGGCCCCAGATACGCAGTATTTT
TRBJ1-1	13	-	-	TRBV15	CATSRVVGAEAFF	TGTGCCACCAGCAGAGTGGTTGGGGCGGAAGCTTTCTTT
TRBJ1-1	14	-	-	TRBV27	CASSLSGSGESAFF	TGTGCCAGCAGTTTATCTGGGAGCGGCGAGTCGGCTTTCTTT
TRBJ2-7	15	TRBD2	-	TRBV7-9	CASSLGTSGNYEQYF	TGTGCCAGCAGCTTAGGGACTAGCGGGAACTACGAGCAGTACTTC
TRBJ2-7	16	TRBD2	-	TRBV5-4	CASSPRLAGGTYEQYF	TGTGCCAGCAGCCCCAGACTAGCGGGAGGCACCTACGAGCAGTACTTC
TRBJ2-7	13	-	few	TRBV18	CASSPGALNEQYF	TGTGCCAGCTCCCCGGGAGCTCTAAACGAGCAGTACTTC
TRBJ1-2	13	-	-	TRBV7-3	CASSGGTPGSYTF	TGTGCCAGCAGCGGCGGGACCCCCGGAAGCTACACCTTC
TRBJ2-4	16	-	few	TRBV5-4	CASRQNPGTGENIQYF	TGCGCCAGCAGACAGAACCCAGGGACGGGAGAAAACATTCAGTACTTC
TRBJ2-1	20	TRBD2	-	TRBV5-8	CASSPGGAGVLSSLYNEQFF	TGTGCCAGCAGCCCCGGAGGAGCGGGAGTTCTTTCGAGCCTATACAATGAGCAGTTCTTC
TRBJ1-4	13	-	-	TRBV29-1	CSVTTAANEKLFF	TGCAGCGTGACAACAGCGGCTAATGAAAAACTGTTTTTT
TRBJ1-5	12	-	-	TRBV5-6	CASSRIGQPQHF	TGTGCCAGCAGCCGAATCGGTCAGCCCCAGCATTTT
TRBJ2-2	13	-	-	TRBV11-2	CASVQSNTGELFF	TGTGCCAGCGTGCAGTCGAACACCGGGGAGCTGTTTTTT
TRBJ2-5	12	-	-	TRBV2	CASSGGVETQYF	TGTGCCAGCAGTGGGGGGGTGGAGACCCAGTACTTC
TRBJ1-3	17	TRBD1	few	TRBV27	CASRSSRDRDSGNTIYF	TGTGCCAGCAGATCTTCCCGGGACAGAGACTCTGGAAACACCATATATTTT
TRBJ2-1	12	-	few	TRBV15	CATSFSYNEQFF	TGTGCCACCAGCTTTAGTTACAATGAGCAGTTCTTC
TRBJ2-7	13	-	few	TRBV14	CASSRQGGYEQYF	TGTGCCAGCAGCCGTCAGGGGGGCTACGAGCAGTACTTC
TRBJ2-5	12	TRBD2	-	TRBV2	CASSAPGGTQYF	TGTGCCAGCAGCGCTCCGGGGGGGACCCAGTACTTC
TRBJ2-7	21	TRBD2	-	TRBV4-2	CASSQDSLGGRAGRSLYEQYF	TGTGCCAGCAGCCAAGATTCGTTGGGCGGGAGGGCAGGAAGATCCCTCTACGAGCAGTACTTC
TRBJ2-5	17	TRBD2	few	TRBV2	CAGRRGLAGGGGETQYF	TGTGCCGGCCGAAGAGGGCTAGCGGGAGGAGGTGGAGAGACCCAGTACTTC